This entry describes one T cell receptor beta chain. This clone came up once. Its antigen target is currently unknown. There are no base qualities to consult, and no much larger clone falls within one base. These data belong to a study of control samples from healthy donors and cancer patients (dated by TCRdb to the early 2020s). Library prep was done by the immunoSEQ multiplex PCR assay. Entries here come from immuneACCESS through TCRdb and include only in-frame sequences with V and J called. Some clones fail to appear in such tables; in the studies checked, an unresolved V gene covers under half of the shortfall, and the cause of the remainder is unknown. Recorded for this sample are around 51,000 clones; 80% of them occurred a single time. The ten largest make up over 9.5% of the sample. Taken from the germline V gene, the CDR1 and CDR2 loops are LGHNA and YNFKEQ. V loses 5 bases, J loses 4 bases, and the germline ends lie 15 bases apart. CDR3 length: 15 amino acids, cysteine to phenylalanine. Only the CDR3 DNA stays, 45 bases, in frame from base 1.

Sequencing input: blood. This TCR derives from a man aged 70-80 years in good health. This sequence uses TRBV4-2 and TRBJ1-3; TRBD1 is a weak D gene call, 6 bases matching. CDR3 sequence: CASSEHPGEGNTIYF. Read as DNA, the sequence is TGTGCCAGCAGCGAACATCCAGGGGAAGGAAACACCATATATTTT.